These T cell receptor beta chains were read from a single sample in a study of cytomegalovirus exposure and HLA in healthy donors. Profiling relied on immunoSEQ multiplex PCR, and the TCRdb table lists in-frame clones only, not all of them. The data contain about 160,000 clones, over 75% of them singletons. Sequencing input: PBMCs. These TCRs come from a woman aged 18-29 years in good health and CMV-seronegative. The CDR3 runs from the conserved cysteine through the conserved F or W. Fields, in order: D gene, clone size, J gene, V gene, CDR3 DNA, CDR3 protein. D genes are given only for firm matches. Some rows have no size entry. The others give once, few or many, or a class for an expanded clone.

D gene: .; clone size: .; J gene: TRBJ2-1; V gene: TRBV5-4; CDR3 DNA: TGTGCCAGCAGCCCCTCCGCAAGCGCCTACAATGAGCAGTTCTTC; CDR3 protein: CASSPSASAYNEQFF
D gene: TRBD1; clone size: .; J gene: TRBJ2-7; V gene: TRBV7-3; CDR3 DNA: TGTGCCAGCAGCTGGTCCGGGACAGGGGTCGAGCAGTACTTC; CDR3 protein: CASSWSGTGVEQYF
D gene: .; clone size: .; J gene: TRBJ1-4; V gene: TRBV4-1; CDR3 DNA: TGCGCCAGCTCCTCCCCAACTAATGAAAAACTGTTTTTT; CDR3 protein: CASSSPTNEKLFF
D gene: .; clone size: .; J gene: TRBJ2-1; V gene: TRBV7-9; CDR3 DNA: TGTGCCAGCAGCTTAGGGACTATAGGGCAGTTCTTC; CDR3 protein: CASSLGTIGQFF
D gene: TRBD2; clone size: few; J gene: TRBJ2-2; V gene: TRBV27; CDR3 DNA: TGTGCCAGCAGTTTTGAAGGACTAGTGGGCGGGGAGCTGTTTTTT; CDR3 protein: CASSFEGLVGGELFF
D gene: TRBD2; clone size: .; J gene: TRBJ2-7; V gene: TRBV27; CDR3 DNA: TGTGCCAGCAGTCCGGGGACTAGCGCGTCCGAGCAGTACTTC; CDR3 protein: CASSPGTSASEQYF
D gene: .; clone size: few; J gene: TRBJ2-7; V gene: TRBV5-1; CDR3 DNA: TGCGCCAGCAGCTTAGGACAGCACGAGCAGTACTTC; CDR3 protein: CASSLGQHEQYF
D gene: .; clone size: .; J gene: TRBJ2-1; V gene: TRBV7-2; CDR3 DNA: TGTGCCAGCAGCTCAATAGCCTCCTACAATGAGCAGTTCTTC; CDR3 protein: CASSSIASYNEQFF
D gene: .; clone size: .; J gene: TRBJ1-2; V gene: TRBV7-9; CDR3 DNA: TGTGCCAGCAGCTTATGGGCAGGGTCCCTCTATGGCTACACCTTC; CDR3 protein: CASSLWAGSLYGYTF
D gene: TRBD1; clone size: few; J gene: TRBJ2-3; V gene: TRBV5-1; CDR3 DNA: TGCGCCAGCAGCTCCGGGACAGGGGATGGGTGGGATACGCAGTATTTT; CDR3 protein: CASSSGTGDGWDTQYF
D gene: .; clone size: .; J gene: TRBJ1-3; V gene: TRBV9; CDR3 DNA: TGTGCCAGCAGCGTTGGGGACATGCAACAGTCCCATTTT; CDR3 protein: CASSVGDMQQSHF
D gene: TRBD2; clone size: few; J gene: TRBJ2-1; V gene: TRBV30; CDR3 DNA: TGTGCCTGGAGTGTCGGGCTAGCGGGGACCAATGAGCAGTTCTTC; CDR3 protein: CAWSVGLAGTNEQFF
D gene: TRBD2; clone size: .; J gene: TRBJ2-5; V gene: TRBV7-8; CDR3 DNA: TGTGCCAGCAGGAGAACTAGCGGGGGGGCCCTCATCCAAGAGACCCAGTACTTC; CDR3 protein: CASRRTSGGALIQETQYF
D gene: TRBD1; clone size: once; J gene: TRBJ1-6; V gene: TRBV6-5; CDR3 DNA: TGTGCCAGCAGTTACGGACAGGGTTATTCACCCCTCCACTTT; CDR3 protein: CASSYGQGYSPLHF
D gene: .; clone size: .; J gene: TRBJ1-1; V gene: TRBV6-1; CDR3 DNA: TGTGCCAGCAGTGAGCCAGGGATCGTCACTGAAGCTTTCTTT; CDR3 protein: CASSEPGIVTEAFF
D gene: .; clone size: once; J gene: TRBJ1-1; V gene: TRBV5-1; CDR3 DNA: TGCGCCAGCAGCTTGGGGGGGACACAAAACACTGAAGCTTTCTTT; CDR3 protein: CASSLGGTQNTEAFF
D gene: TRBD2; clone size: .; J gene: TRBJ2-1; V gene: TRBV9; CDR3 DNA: TGTGCCAGCAGCGTAGGCCCAGCGGGGGGATACAATGAGCAGTTCTTC; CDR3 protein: CASSVGPAGGYNEQFF
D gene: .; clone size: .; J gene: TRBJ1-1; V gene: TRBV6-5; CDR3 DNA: TGTGCCAGCAGCGGACAGACACGAACCACTGAAGCTTTCTTT; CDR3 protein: CASSGQTRTTEAFF
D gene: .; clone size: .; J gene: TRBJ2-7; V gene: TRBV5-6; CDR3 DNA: TGTGCCAGCAGCTTGGAACAGGAGCCCTTCCACGAGCAGTACTTC; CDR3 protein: CASSLEQEPFHEQYF
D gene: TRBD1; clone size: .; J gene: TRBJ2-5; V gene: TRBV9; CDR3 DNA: TGTGCCAGCAGCGTAGGGACAGGGATATTGGAGACCCAGTACTTC; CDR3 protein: CASSVGTGILETQYF
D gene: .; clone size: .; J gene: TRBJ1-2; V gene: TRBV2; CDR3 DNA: TGTGCCAGCAGTGAATTTAACGGCCGGGTGCGGGGCTACACCTTC; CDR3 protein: CASSEFNGRVRGYTF
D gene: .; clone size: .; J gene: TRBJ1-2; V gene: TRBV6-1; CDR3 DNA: TGTGCCAGCAGTGAAGCTGCCGGGACACCCAAGCCCGGCTACACCTTC; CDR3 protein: CASSEAAGTPKPGYTF
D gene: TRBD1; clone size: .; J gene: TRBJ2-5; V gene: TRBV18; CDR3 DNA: TGTGCCAGCTCACCACGATCCGGGACAGGGGGCGGAGACCAAGAGACCCAGTACTTC; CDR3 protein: CASSPRSGTGGGDQETQYF
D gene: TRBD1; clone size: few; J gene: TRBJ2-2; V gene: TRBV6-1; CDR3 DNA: TGTGCCAGCAGTGGGGACAGGACGTACACCGGGGAGCTGTTTTTT; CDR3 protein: CASSGDRTYTGELFF
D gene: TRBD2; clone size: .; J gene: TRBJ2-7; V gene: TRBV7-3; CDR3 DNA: TGTGCCAGCAGCTACAGCAGGGAGGGCGAGCAGTACTTC; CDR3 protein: CASSYSREGEQYF
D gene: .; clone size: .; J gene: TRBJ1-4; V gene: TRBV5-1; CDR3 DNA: TGCGCCAGCAGCTGGCGCGTAGGGGCAACTAATGAAAAACTGTTTTTT; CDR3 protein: CASSWRVGATNEKLFF
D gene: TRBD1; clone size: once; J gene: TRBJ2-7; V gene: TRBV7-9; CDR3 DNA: TGTTCCAGCAGCTTAGCCCTGGGACAGAAATCCTACGAGCAGTACTTC; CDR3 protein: CSSSLALGQKSYEQYF
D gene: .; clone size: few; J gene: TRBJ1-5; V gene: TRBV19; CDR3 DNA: TGTGCCAGTAGTAACGAATGGAGGAATCAGCCCCAGCATTTT; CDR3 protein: CASSNEWRNQPQHF
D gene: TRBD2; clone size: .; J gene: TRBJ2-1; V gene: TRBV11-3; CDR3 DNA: TGTGCCAGCAGCTTAGATCAAGGTGGGACTAGTGCCTACAATGAGCAGTTCTTC; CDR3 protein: CASSLDQGGTSAYNEQFF
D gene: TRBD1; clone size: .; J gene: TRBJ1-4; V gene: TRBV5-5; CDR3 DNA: TGTGCCAGCAGCTTGGGTCAGGGGGCGAATAATGAAAAACTGTTTTTT; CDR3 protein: CASSLGQGANNEKLFF
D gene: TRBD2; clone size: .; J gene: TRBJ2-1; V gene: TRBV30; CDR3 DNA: TGTGCCTGGAGACATCTAGGCGGGAGAGCAGGCAATGAGCAGTTCTTC; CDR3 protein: CAWRHLGGRAGNEQFF
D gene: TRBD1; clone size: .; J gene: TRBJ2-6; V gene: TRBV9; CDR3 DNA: TGTGCCAGCAGCGTTAGAGGGACAGGGGACTCTGGGGCCAACGTCCTGACTTTC; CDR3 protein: CASSVRGTGDSGANVLTF
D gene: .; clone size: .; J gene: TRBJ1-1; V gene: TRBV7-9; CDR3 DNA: TGTGCCAGCAGCCTGCGTCTCGACACTGAAGCTTTCTTT; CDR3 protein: CASSLRLDTEAFF
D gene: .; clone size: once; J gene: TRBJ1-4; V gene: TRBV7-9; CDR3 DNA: TGTGCCAGCAGCTTAGTTACAGGGAGAGGCCCCGGAAAAGGGTTTTTT; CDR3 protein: CASSLVTGRGPGKGFF
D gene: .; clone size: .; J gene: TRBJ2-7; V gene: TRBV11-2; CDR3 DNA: TGTGCCAGCAGCTACCGGGACAGAGGGACTAGGTGGTACTTC; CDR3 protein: CASSYRDRGTRWYF
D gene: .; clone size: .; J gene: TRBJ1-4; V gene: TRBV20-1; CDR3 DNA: TGCAGTGCCTCTCGGGGAGAACTGTTTTTT; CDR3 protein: CSASRGELFF
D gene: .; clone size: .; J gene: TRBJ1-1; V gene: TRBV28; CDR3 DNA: TGTGCCAGCCTCGCTCGCGGCACTGAAGCTTTCTTT; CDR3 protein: CASLARGTEAFF
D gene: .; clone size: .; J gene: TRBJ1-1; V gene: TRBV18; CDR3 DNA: TGTGCCAGCTCACCCTTTAGTGTAGCGAACACTGAAGCTTTCTTT; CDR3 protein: CASSPFSVANTEAFF
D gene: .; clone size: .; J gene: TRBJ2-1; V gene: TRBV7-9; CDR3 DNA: TGTGCCAGCAGCTTAGGCACCCTCAGGGCTACTGAGCAGTTCTTC; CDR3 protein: CASSLGTLRATEQFF
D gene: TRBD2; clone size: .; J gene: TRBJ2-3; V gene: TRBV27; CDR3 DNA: TGTGCCAGCAGTGTCGGACTAGTTTCAACGCAGTATTTT; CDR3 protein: CASSVGLVSTQYF
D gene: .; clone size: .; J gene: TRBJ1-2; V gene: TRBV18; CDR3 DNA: TGTGCCAGCTCACCTTTCCCACCCTTAGGGGATGGCTACACCTTC; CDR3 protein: CASSPFPPLGDGYTF
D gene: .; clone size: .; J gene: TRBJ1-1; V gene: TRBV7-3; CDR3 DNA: TGTGCCAGCAGCGGACAGCCCAACACTGAAGCTTTCTTT; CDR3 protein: CASSGQPNTEAFF
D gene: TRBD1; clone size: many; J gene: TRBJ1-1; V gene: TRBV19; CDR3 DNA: TGTGCCAGTATCGACAGGGACGGTGGCACTGAAGCTTTCTTT; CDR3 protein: CASIDRDGGTEAFF
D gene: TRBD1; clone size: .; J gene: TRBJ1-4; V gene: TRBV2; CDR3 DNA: TGTGCCAGCAGCGGGACAGGGTGGGATAGTGAAAAACTGTTTTTT; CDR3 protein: CASSGTGWDSEKLFF
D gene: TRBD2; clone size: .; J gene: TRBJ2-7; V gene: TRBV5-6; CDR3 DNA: TGTGCCAGCAGCTTGGCCCCCCTAGCGGGAGAAGGCGAGCAGTACTTC; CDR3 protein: CASSLAPLAGEGEQYF
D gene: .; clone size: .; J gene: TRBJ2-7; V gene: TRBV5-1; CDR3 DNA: TGCGCCAGCAGCTTGGGGCAGGGGAGCTACGAGCAGTACTTC; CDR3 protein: CASSLGQGSYEQYF
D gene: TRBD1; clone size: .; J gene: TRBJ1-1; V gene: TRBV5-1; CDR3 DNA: TGCGCCAGCAGTCGAATGACAGGGGGCTTCGCTGAAGCTTTCTTT; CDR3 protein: CASSRMTGGFAEAFF
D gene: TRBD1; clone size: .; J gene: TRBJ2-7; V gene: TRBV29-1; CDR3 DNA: TGCAGCGTTGAAGATCGAGGACAGGGATACGAGCAGTACTTC; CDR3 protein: CSVEDRGQGYEQYF
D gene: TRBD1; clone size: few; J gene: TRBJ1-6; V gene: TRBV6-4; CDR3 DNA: TGTGCCAGCAGTGTGAGCCCAGGGGGTTCACCCCTCCACTTT; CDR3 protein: CASSVSPGGSPLHF
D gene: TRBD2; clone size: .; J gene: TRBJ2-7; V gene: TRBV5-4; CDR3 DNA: TGTGCCAGCAGCCCTGGACTAGCAGGCTCCGAGCAGTACTTC; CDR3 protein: CASSPGLAGSEQYF
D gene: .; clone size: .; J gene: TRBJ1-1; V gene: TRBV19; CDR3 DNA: TGTGCCAGTAGAACAGGGAACACTGAAGCTTTCTTT; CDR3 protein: CASRTGNTEAFF
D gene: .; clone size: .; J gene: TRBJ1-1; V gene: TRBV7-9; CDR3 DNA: TGTGCCAGCAGCTCGCGTATGAACACTGAAGCTTTCTTT; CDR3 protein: CASSSRMNTEAFF
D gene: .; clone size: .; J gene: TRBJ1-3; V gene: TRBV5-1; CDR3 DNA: TGCGCCAGCAGTTTGGGACACCCAACCGGGGGGACTGGAAACACCATATATTTT; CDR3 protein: CASSLGHPTGGTGNTIYF
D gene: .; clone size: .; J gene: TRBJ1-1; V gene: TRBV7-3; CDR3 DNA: TGTGCCAGCAGCTTAAGTCGGGGGAGCGAAGCTTTCTTT; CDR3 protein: CASSLSRGSEAFF
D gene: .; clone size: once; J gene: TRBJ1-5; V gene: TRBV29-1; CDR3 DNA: TGCAGCGTTGCCCAGAATACCAATCAGCCCCAGCATTTT; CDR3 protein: CSVAQNTNQPQHF
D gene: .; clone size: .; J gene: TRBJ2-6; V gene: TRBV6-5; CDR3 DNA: TGTGCCAGCAGTTACTATAGCTCTGGGGCCAACGTCCTGACTTTC; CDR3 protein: CASSYYSSGANVLTF
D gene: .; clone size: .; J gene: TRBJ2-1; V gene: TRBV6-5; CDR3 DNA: TGTGCCAGCAGTAAACTCCCCTACAATGAGCAGTTCTTC; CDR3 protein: CASSKLPYNEQFF
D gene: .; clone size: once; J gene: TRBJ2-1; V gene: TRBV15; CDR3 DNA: TGTGCCACCAGCAGAGACCCGGTTAGAAATGAGCAGTTCTTC; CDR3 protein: CATSRDPVRNEQFF
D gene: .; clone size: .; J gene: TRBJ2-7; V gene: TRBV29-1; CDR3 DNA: TGCAGCGTTGTGCAGGGCCCCTACGAGCAGTACTTC; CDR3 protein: CSVVQGPYEQYF